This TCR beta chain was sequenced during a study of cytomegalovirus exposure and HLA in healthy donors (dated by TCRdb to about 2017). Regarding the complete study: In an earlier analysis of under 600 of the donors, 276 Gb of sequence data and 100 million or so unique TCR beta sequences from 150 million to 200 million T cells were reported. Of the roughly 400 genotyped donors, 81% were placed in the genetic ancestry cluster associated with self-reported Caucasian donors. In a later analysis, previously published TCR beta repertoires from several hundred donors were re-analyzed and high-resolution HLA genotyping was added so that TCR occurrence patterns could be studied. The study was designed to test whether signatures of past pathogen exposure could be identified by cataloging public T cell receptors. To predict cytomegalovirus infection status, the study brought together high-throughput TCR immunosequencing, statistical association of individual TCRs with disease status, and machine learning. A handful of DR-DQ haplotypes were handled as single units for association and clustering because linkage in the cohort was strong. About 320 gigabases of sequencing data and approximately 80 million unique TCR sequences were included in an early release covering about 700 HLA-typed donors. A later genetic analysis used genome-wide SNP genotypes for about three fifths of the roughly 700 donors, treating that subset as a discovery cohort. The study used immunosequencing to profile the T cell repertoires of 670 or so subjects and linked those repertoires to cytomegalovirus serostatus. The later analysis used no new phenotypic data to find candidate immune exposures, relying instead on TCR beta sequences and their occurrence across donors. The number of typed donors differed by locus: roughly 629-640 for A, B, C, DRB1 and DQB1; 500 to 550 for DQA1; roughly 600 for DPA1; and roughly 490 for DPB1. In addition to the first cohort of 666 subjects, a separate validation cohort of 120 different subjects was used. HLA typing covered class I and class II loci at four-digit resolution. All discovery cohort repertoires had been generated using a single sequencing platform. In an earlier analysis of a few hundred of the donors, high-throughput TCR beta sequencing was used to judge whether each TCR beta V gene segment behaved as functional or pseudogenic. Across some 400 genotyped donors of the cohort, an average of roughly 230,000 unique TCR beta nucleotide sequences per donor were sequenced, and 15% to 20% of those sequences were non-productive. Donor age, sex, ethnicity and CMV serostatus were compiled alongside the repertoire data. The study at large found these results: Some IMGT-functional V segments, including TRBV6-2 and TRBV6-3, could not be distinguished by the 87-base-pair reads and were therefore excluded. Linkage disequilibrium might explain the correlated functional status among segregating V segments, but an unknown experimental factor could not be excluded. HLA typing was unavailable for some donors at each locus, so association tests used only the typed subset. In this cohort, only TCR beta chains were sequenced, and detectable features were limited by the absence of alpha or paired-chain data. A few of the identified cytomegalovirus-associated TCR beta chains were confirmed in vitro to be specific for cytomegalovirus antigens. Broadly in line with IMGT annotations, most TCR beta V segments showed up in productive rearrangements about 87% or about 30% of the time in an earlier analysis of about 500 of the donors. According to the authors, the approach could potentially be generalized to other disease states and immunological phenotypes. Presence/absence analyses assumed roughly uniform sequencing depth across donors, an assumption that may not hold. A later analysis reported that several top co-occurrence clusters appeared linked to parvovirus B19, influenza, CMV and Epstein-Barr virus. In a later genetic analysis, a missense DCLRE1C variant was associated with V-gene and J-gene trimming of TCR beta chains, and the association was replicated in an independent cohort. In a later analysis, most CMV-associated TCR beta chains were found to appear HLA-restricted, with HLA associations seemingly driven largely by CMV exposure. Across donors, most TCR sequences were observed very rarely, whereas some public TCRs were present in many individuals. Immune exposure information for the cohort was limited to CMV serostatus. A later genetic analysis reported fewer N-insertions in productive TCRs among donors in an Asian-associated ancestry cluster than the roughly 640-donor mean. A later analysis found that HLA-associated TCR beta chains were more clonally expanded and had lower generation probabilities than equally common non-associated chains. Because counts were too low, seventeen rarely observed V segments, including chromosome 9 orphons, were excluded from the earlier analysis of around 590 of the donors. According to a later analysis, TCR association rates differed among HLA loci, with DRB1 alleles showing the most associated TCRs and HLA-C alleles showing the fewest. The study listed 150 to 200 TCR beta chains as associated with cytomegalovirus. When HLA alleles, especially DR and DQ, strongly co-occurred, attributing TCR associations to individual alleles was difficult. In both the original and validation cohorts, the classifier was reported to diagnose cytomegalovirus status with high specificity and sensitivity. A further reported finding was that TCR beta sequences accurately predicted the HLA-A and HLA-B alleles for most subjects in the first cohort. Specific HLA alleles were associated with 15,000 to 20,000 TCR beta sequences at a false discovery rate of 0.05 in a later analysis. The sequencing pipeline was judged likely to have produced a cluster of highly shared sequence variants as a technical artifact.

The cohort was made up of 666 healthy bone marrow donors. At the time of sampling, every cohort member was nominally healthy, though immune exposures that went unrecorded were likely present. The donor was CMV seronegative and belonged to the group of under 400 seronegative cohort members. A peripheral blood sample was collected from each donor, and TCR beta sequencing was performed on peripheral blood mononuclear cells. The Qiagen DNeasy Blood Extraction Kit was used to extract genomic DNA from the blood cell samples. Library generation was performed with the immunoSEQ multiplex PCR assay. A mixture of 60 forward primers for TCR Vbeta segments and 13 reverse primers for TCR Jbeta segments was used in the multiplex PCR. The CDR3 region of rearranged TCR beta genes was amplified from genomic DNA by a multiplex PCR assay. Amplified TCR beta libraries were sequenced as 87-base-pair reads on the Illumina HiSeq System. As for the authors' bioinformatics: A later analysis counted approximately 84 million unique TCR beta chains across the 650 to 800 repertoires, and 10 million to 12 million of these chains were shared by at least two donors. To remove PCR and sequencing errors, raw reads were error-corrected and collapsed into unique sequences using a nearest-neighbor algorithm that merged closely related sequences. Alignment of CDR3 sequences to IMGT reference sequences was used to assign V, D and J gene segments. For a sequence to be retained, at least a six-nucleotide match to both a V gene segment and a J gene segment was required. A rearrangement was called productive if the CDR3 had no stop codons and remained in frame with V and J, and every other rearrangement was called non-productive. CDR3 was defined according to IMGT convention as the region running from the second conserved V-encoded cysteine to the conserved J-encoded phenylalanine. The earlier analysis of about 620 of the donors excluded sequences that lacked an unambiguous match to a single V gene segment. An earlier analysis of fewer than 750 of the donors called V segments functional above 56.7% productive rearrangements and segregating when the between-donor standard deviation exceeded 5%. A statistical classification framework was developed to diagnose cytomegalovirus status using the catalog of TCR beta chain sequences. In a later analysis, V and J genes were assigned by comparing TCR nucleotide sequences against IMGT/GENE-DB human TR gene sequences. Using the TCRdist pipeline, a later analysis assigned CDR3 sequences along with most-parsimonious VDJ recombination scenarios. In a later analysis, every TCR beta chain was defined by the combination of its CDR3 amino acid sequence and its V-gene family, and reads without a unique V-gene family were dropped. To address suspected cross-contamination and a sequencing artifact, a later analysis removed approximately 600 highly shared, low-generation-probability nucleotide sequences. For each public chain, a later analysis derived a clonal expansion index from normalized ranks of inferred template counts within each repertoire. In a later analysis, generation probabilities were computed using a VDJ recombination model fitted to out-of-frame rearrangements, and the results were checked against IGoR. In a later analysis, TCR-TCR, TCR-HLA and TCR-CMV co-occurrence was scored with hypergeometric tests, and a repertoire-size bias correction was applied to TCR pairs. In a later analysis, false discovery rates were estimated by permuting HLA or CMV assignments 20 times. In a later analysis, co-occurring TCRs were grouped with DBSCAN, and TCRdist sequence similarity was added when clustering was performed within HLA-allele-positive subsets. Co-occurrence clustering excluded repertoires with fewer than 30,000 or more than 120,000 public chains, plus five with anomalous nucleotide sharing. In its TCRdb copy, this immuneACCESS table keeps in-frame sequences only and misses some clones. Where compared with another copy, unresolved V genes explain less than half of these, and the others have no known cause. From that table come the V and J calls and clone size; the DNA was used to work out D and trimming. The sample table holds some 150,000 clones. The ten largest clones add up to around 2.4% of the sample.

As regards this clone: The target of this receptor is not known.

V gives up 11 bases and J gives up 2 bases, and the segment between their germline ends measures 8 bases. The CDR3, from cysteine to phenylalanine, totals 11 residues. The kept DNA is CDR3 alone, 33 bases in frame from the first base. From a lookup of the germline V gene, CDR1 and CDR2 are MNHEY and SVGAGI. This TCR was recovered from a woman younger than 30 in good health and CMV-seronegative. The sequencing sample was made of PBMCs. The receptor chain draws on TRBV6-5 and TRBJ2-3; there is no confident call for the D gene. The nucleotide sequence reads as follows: TGTGCCGCTCAACACACAGATACGCAGTATTTT. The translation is CAAQHTDTQYF.